This T cell receptor beta chain was sequenced for a study of vaccination effects on CD4 cells after COVID-19. Whole-study findings and limits: Missing from the study were early post-infection timepoints, and its convalescent patients were few. In people who had recovered, most post-vaccine spike-reactive clones were new vaccine-induced clones.

Generated by immunoSEQ multiplex PCR, the TCRdb table keeps only in-frame clones and is missing some. The repertoire holds 20,000 to 25,000 clones, with more than 70% as singletons. After expansion with viral peptide pools in the ViraFEST assay, antigen-specific CD4+ T cells were sequenced. Subsequent to roughly 9 days of culture, CD4+ T cells were isolated. The person acquired a PCR-confirmed SARS-CoV-2 infection between March and December 2020. Each culture well received approximately 2 million PBMC. These cells were then cultured in IMDM with about 10 IU/ml IL-2 and 10 ug/ml peptides. Days 3 and 7 saw half the medium replaced with IL-2 medium. CDR3 size: 13 residues. The V segment lost 5 bases and the J segment 10 bases; nucleotides outside the gene matches: 8. A word on this clone: Its antigen remains unknown.

Here the sequenced sample was CD4+ T cells from PBMCs cultured with a peptide pool, taken before COVID-19 vaccination. The sequence was obtained from a human donor who had a prior SARS-CoV-2 infection. The chain carries TRBV12-3 or TRBV12-4 and TRBJ1-1; TRBD1 aligns across 9 bases. CDR3 bases: TGTGCCAGCAGTACGACAGGGGGTTTTGTAGCTTTCTTT. Protein sequence: CASSTTGGFVAFF.